This T cell receptor beta chain was identified in a study of response to subunit inactivated influenza vaccine (dated 2018 in TCRdb). Some background on the complete study: To follow how T cells responded to a trivalent subunit inactivated influenza vaccine, the researchers relied on deep quantitative profiling of the T cell receptor repertoire. General findings and caveats noted by the study authors: According to the authors, only a limited number of new T cells may be recruited by each seasonal influenza vaccination.

The germline ends are 12 bases apart after V is trimmed by 0 bases and J by 3 bases. From cysteine to phenylalanine, the CDR3 is 14 amino acids long. Left in the record is the CDR3 DNA by itself, 42 bases read in frame from the first base. From a lookup of the germline V gene (reference sequence), CDR1 and CDR2 are DFQATT and SNEGSKA. To prepare the library, RT-PCR was applied. For sequencing, an Illumina HiSeq 2500 was employed. TCRdb reprocessing: public reads trimmed at Q25 with fastp, clones called with MiXCR, in-frame beta chains kept. When rows share a CDR3 protein, they turn into one entry using the most common DNA and genes. Counted in this sample were 500,000 to 600,000 distinct CDR3 sequences; less than 15% of them appeared once. The top ten clonotypes cover around 10% of the sample. Points on this clonotype: The clone's antigen remains unknown. No quality values exist for individual bases; no much larger clone is one base distant.

Sequenced material: PBMCs from blood, taken 11 to 12 days after vaccination. The rearrangement joined TRBV20-1 to TRBJ2-7; the D gene is perhaps TRBD2, from 6 matching bases. The TCR was taken from a man in his forties or fifties who received an inactivated influenza vaccine. Donor details come from another sample of the same person, matched by shared clones. The CDR3 reads as follows: CSARDIGGGYEQYF. The sequenced DNA: TGCAGTGCTAGAGATATTGGGGGAGGCTACGAGCAGTACTTC.